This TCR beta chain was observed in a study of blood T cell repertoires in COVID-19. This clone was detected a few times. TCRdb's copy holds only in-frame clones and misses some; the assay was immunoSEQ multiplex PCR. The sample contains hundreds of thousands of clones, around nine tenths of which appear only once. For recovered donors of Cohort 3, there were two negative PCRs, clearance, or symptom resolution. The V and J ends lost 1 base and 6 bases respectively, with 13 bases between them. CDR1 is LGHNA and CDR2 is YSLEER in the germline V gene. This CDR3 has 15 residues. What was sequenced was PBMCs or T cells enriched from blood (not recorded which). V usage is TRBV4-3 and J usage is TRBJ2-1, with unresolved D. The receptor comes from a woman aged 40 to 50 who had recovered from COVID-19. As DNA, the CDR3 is TGCGCCAGCAGCCAAGGTACCGAGCGAGTCAATGAGCAGTTCTTC. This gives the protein CASSQGTERVNEQFF.